This paragraph covers one T cell receptor beta chain sequence. As yet, its antigen is unknown. This entry is derived from a study of shared clonotypes between healthy human individuals. Study summary: Per donor, three plates held CD4 naive cells, three held CD4 memory, two held CD8 naive and one held CD8 memory.

Study-level points and caveats: Rarefaction analysis demonstrated incomplete sorted-subset sequencing notwithstanding large depth.

Losses at the gene ends were 0 bases for V and 9 bases for J; bases not matched to a gene: 8. The germline V gene has CDR1 LGHNA and CDR2 YNFKEQ. This CDR3 contains 16 residues. An assay was performed, and its level was deep. This table comes from immunoSEQ multiplex PCR, and its TCRdb copy is limited to in-frame clones, with some not included. The sample records about 2.4 million clones, roughly 92% being singletons. The source is a man in his late teens or twenties in good health. The chain recombines TRBV4-2 with TRBJ2-1, with 10 bases identical to TRBD2. The sample was naive CD4+ T cells sorted from blood. The subset denotes: CD45RA+ positively selected. Here the CDR3 reads CASSQDELAGWGEQFF. CDR3 DNA: TGTGCCAGCAGCCAAGATGAACTAGCGGGGTGGGGTGAGCAGTTCTTC.